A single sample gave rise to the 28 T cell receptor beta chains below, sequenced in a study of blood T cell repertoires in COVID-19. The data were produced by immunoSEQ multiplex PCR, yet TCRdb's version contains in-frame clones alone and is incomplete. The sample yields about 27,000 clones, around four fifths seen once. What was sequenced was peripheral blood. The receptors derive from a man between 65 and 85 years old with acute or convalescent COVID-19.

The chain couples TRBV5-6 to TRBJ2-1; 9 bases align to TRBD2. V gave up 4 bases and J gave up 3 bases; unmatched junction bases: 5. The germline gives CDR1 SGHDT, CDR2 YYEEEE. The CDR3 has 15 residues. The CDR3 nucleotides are TGTGCCAGCAGCGTTGTTAGCGGGAGCTACAATGAGCAGTTCTTC. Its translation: CASSVVSGSYNEQFF. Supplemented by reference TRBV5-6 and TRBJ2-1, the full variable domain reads DAGVTQSPTHLIKTRGQQVTLRCSPKSGHDTVSWYQQALGQGPQFIFQYYEEEERQRGNFPDRFSGHQFPNYSSELNVNALLLGDSALYLCASSVVSGSYNEQFFGPGTRLTVL.

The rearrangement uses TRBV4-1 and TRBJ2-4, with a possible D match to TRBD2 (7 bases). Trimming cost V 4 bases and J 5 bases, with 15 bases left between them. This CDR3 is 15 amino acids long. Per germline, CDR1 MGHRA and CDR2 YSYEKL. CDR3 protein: CASSPPGGRQNIQYF. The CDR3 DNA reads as TGCGCCAGCAGCCCTCCGGGGGGCCGGCAAAACATTCAGTACTTC.

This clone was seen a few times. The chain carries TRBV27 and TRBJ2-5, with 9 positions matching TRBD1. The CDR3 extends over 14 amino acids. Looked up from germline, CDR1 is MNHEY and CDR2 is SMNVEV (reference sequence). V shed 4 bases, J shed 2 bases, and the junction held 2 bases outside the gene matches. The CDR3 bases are TGTGCCAGCAGTTCGACAGGGGGGCAAGAGACCCAGTACTTC. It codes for CASSSTGGQETQYF.

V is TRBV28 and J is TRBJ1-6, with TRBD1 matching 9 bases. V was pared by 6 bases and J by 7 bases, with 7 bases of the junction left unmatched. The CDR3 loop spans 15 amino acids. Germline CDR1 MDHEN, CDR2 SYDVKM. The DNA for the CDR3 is TGTGCCAGCAGGCGGGACAGGGTGGAAAATTCACCCCTCCACTTT. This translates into CASRRDRVENSPLHF.

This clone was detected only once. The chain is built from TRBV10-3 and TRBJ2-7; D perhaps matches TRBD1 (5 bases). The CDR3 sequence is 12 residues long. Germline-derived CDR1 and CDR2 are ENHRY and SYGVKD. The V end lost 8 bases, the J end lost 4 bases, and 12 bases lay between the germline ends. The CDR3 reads CAIADSSYEQYF. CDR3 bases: TGTGCCATCGCAGACAGCTCATACGAGCAGTACTTC.

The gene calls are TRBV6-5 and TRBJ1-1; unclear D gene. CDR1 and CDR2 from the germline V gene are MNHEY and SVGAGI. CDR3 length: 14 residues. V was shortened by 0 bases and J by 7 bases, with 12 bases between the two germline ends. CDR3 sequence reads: CASSYSISTSEAFF. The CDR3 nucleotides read TGTGCCAGCAGTTACTCTATATCGACAAGTGAAGCTTTCTTT.

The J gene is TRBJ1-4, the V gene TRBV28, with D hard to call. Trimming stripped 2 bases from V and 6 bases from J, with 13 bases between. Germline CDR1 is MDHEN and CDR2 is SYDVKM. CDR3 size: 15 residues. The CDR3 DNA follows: TGTGCCAGCAGTTTAATCGGGAGGGTGTATGAAAAACTGTTTTTT. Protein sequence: CASSLIGRVYEKLFF.

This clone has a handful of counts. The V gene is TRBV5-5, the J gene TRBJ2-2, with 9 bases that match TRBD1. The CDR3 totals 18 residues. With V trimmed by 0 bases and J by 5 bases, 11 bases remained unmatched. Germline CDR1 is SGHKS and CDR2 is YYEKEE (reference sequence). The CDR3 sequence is CASSLGSGTGRGTGELFF. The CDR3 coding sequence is TGTGCCAGCAGCTTGGGCTCCGGGACAGGGCGTGGGACCGGGGAGCTGTTTTTT.

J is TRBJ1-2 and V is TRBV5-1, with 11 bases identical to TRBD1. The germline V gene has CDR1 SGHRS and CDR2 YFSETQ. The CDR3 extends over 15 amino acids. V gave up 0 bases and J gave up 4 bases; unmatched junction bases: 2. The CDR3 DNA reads TGCGCCAGCAGCTTGGACGGGACAGGGGGCTATGGCTACACCTTC. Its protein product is CASSLDGTGGYGYTF.

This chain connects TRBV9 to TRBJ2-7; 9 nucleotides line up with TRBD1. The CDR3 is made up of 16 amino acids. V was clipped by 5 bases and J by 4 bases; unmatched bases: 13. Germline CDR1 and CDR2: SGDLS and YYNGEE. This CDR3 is CASSESLGTGNYEQYF. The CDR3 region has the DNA TGTGCCAGCAGTGAATCCCTAGGGACAGGGAATTACGAGCAGTACTTC.

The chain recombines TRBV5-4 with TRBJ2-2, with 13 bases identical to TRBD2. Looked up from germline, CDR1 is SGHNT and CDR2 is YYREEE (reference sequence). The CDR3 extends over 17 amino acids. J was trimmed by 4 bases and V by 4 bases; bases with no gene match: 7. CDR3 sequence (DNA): TGTGCCAGCAGCCCGGGACTAGCGGGGCCGAGCACCGGGGAGCTGTTTTTT. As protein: CASSPGLAGPSTGELFF.

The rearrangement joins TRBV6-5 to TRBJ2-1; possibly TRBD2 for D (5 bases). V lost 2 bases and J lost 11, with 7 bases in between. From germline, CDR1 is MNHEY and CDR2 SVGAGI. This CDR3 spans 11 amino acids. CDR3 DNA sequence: TGTGCCAGCAGTTACCGGGGAAAGCAGTTCTTC. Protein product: CASSYRGKQFF.

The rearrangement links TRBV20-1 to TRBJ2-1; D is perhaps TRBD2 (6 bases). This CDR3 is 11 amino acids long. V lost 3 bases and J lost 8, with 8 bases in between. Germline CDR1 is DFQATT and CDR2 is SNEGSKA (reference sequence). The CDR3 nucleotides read TGCAGTGCTAGTACTAGCTATGAGCAGTTCTTC. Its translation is CSASTSYEQFF.

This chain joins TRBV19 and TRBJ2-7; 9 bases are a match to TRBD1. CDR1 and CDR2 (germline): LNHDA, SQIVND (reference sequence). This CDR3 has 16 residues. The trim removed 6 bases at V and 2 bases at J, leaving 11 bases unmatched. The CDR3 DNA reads TGTGCCAGTAGCCTAGAATGGACAGGGGTCCCCTACGAGCAGTACTTC. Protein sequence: CASSLEWTGVPYEQYF.

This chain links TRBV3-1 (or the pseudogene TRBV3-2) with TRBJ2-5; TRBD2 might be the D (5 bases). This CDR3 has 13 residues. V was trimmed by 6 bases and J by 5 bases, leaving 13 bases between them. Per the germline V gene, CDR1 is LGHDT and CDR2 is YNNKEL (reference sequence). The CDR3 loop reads CASRLTSGETQYF. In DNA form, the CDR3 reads TGTGCCAGCAGACTTACTAGTGGGGAGACCCAGTACTTC.

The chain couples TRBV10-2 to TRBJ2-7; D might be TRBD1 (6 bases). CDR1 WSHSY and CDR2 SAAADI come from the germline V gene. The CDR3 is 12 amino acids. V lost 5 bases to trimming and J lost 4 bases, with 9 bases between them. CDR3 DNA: TGCGCCAGCAGTCCAGGGGAGTACGAGCAGTACTTC. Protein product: CASSPGEYEQYF.

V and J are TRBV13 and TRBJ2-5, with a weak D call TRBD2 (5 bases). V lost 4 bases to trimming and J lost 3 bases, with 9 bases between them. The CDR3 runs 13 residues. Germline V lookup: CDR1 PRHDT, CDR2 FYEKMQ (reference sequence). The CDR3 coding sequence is TGTGCCAGCAGCTGGCAGGAGGAAGAGACCCAGTACTTC. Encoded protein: CASSWQEEETQYF.

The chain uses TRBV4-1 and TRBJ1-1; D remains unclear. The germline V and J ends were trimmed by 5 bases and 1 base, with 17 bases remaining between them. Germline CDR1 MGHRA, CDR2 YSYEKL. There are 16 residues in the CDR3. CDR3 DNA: TGCGCCAGCAGCACCCCTGACGGGATCTCGAACACTGAAGCTTTCTTT. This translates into CASSTPDGISNTEAFF.

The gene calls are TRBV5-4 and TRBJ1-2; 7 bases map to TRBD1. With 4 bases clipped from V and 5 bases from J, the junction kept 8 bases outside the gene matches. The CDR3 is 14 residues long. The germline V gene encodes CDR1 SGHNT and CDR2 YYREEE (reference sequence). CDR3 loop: CASSLGTEVYGYTF. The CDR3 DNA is TGTGCCAGCAGCCTTGGGACAGAAGTTTATGGCTACACCTTC.

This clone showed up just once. The chain's CDR3 is CSTHRGLAGELFF. CDR3 DNA: TGCAGCACCCACAGGGGGCTCGCCGGGGAGCTGTTTTTT. V usage is TRBV29-1 and J usage is TRBJ2-2, with TRBD1 matching 9 bases. V was pared by 8 bases and J by 6 bases, with 7 bases of the junction left unmatched. CDR1 is SQVTM, CDR2 ANQGSEA, per germline. The CDR3 is 13 residues long.

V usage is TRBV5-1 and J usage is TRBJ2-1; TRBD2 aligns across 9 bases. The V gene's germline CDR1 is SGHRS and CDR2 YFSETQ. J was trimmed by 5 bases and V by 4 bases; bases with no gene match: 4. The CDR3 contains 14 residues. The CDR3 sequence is CASSLSGGDNEQFF. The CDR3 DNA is TGCGCCAGCAGCCTTAGCGGGGGCGACAATGAGCAGTTCTTC.

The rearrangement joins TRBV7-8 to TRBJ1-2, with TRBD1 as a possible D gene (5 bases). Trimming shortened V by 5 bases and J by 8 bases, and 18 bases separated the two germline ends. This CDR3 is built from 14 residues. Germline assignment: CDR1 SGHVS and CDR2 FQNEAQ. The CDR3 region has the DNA TGTGCCAGCAGCCTGACCGTAGGGGCTCGGGGCTACACCTTC. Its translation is CASSLTVGARGYTF.

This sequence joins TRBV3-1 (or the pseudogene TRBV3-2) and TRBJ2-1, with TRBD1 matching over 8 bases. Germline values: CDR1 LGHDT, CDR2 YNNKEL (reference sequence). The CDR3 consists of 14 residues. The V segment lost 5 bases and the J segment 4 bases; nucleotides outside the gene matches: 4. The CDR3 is CASSSRTGYNEQFF. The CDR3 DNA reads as TGTGCCAGCAGCTCTCGGACAGGGTACAATGAGCAGTTCTTC.

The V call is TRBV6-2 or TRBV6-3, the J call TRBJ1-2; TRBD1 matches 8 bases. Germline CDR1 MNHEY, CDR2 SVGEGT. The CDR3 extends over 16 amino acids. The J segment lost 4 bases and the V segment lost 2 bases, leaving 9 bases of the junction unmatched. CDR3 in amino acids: CASSYDTRGRTYGYTF. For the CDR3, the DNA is TGTGCCAGCAGTTACGATACCAGGGGGCGAACCTATGGCTACACCTTC.

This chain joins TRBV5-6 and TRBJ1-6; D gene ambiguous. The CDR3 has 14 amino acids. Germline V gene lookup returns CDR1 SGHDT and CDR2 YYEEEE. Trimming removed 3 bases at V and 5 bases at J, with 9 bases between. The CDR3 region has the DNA TGTGCCAGCAGCTCCTACGTCGATAATTCACCCCTCCACTTT. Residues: CASSSYVDNSPLHF.

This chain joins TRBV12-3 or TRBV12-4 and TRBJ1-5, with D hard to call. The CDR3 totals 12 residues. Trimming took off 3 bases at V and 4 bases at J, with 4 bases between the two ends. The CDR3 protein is CASSFRNQPQHF. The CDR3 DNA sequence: TGTGCCAGCAGTTTCAGGAATCAGCCCCAGCATTTT.

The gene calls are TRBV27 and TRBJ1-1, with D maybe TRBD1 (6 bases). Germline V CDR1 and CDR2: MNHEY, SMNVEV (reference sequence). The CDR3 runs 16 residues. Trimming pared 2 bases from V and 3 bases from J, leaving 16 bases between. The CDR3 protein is CASSLGQGIRYTEAFF. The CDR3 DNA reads TGTGCCAGCAGTTTAGGGCAGGGGATACGTTACACTGAAGCTTTCTTT.

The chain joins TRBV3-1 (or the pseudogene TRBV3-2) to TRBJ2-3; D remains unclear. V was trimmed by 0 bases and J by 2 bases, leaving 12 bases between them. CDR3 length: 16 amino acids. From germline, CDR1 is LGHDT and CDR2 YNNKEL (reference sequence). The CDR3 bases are TGTGCCAGCAGCCAAGAACTCCAGCGTCCCACAGATACGCAGTATTTT. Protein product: CASSQELQRPTDTQYF.